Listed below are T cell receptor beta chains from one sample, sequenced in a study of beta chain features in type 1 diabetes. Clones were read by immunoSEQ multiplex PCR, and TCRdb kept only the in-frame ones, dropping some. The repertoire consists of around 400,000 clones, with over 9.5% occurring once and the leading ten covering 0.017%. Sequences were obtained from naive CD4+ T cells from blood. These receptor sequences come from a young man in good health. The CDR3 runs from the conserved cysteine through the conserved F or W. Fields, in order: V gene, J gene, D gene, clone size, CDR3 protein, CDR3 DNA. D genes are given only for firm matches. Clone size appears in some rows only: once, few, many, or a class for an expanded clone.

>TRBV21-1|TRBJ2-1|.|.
CASSKRTSGSVHEQFF
TGTGCCAGCAGCAAACGGACTAGCGGGAGTGTGCATGAGCAGTTCTTC
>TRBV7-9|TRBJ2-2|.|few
CASSPDSYGELFF
TGTGCCAGCAGCCCGGACAGTTACGGGGAGCTGTTTTTT
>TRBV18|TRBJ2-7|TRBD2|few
CASSPRITAGANEQYF
TGTGCCAGCTCACCACGAATTACAGCGGGGGCTAACGAGCAGTACTTC
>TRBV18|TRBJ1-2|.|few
CASSPESYGYTF
TGTGCCAGCTCACCCGAGAGCTATGGCTACACCTTC
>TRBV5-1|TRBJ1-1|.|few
CASSFAPPQAEAFF
TGCGCCAGCAGCTTCGCGCCCCCGCAGGCCGAAGCTTTCTTT
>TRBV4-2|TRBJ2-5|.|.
CASSPVQGLETQYF
TGTGCCAGCAGCCCGGTCCAGGGGCTGGAGACCCAGTACTTC
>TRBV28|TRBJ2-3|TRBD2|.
CASLDSGREAGTDTQYF
TGTGCCAGCCTCGATAGCGGGCGGGAGGCGGGGACAGATACGCAGTATTTT
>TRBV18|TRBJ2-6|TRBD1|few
CASSPGLGTGGTGANVLTF
TGTGCCAGCTCACCAGGATTAGGGACAGGGGGCACTGGGGCCAACGTCCTGACTTTC
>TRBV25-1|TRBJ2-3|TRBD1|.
CASTRQGMGTDTQYF
TGTGCCAGCACAAGACAGGGGATGGGCACAGATACGCAGTATTTT
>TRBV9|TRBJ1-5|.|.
CASSVEGAVNQPQHF
TGTGCCAGCAGCGTAGAAGGGGCAGTCAATCAGCCCCAGCATTTT